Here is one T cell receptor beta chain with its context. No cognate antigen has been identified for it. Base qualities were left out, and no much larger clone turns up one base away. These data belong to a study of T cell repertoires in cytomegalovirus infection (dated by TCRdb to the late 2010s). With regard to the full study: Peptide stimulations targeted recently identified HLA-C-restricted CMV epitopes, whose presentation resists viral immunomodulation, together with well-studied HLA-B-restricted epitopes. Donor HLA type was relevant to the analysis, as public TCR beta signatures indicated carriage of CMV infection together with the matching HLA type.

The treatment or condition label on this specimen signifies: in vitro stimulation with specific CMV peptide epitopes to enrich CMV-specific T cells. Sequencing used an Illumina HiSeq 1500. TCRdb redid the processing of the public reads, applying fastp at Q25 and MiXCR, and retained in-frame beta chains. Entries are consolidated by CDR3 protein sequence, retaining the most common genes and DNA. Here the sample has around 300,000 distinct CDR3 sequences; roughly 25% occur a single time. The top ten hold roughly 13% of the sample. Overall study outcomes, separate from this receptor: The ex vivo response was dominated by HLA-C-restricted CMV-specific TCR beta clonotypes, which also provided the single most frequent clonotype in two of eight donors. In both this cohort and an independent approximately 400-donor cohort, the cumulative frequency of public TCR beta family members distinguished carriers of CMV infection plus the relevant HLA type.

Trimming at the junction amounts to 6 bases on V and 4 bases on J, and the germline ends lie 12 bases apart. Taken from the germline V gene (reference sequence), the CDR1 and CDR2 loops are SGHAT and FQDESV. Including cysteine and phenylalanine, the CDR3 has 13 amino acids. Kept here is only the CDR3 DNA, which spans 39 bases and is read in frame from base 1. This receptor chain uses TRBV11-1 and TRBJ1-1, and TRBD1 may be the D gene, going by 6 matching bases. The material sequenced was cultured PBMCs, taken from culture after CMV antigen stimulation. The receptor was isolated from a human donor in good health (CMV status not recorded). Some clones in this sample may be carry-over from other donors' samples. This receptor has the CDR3 CASRGATSTEAFF. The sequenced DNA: TGTGCCAGCAGGGGGGCGACTAGCACTGAAGCTTTCTTT.